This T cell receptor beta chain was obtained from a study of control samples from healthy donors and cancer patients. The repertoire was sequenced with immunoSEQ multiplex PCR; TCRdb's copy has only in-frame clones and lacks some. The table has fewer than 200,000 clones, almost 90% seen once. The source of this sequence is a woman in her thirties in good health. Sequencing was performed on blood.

The CDR3 loop is CASTRAAFANTGELFF. The CDR3 DNA is TGTGCCAGCACTCGAGCAGCGTTCGCGAACACCGGGGAGCTGTTTTTT. The chain employs TRBV27 and TRBJ2-2; no firm D call. Germline V gives CDR1 MNHEY, CDR2 SMNVEV (reference sequence). Deletions cut 7 bases from V and 0 bases from J, with 15 bases between. The CDR3 covers 16 residues.